One sample yielded the 8 T cell receptor beta chains listed below, sequenced in a study of cytomegalovirus exposure and HLA in healthy donors. The primer mix had 60 Vbeta and 13 Jbeta primers. Libraries were prepared by immunoSEQ multiplex PCR; TCRdb keeps only in-frame clonotypes and omits some of them. The data contain some 180,000 clones, 70% to 80% of them seen just once; the ten biggest clones take up 1.5% to 2%. Sequenced input: PBMCs. These receptors all come from a man aged 25 to 40 in good health and CMV-seronegative.

This chain uses TRBV2 with TRBJ1-2; maybe TRBD1 (5 bases). Germline lookup yields CDR1 SNHLY and CDR2 FYNNEI. The length of the CDR3 is 16 residues. Trimming pared 0 bases from V and 2 bases from J, leaving 13 bases between. The CDR3 is CASSEARQGRNYGYTF. CDR3 DNA sequence: TGTGCCAGCAGTGAAGCGCGCCAGGGTCGGAACTATGGCTACACCTTC.

This rearrangement joins TRBV11-2 to TRBJ2-3; D remains ambiguous. Germline loops: CDR1 SGHAT, CDR2 FQNNGV. V lost 3 bases and J lost 0, with 10 bases in between. CDR3 length equals 15 residues. CDR3: CASSLSPSSTDTQYF. The CDR3 region has the DNA TGTGCCAGCAGCTTGTCCCCTTCTAGCACAGATACGCAGTATTTT.

The chain employs TRBV6-5 and TRBJ2-7, with TRBD2 as a possible D gene (5 bases). In germline, CDR1 is MNHEY, CDR2 SVGAGI. The CDR3 totals 14 residues. With 5 bases removed from V and 5 bases from J, the gap between germline ends came to 16 bases. The CDR3 DNA reads as TGTGCCAGCAGTCAAGGACTGGCCTTAGACGAGCAGTACTTC. This sequence encodes CASSQGLALDEQYF.

The chain is built from TRBV27 and TRBJ1-4, with 9 bases aligning to TRBD1. Germline values: CDR1 MNHEY, CDR2 SMNVEV (reference sequence). V trimming: 5 bases; J trimming: 8 bases; junction bases outside the gene matches: 6. CDR3 length: 14 residues. For the CDR3, the DNA is TGTGCCAGCAGTACGACAGGGGGTTTCGAAAAACTGTTTTTT. Translated: CASSTTGGFEKLFF.

The chain has TRBV15 and TRBJ2-7, with 9 bases fitting TRBD2. The V gene end was trimmed by 0 bases and the J gene end by 4 bases; junction bases not matched to a gene: 4. CDR1 LNHNV and CDR2 YYDKDF come from the germline V gene (reference sequence). The CDR3 spans 15 residues. CDR3 DNA: TGTGCCACCAGCAGAGATTCTACTAGCGGGTACGAGCAGTACTTC. This sequence encodes CATSRDSTSGYEQYF.

The chain combines TRBV15 with TRBJ1-5; D possibly corresponds to TRBD1 (6 bases). The CDR3 totals 15 residues. Trimming removed 0 bases at V and 1 base at J, with 7 bases between. Germline CDR1 reads LNHNV; CDR2 reads YYDKDF (reference sequence). CDR3 residues: CATSRDTGSNQPQHF. DNA of the CDR3: TGTGCCACCAGCAGAGACACAGGGAGCAATCAGCCCCAGCATTTT.

The chain employs TRBV28 and TRBJ1-2; D remains ambiguous. The CDR3 length is 11 residues. Between the trimmed V and J ends, which lost 7 bases and 7 bases, there was a span of 10 bases. The V gene's germline CDR1 is MDHEN and CDR2 SYDVKM. The CDR3 nucleotides read TGTGCCAGCAAGGCAGGATCTGGCTACACCTTC. Translating gives CASKAGSGYTF.

The V and J genes are TRBV10-3 and TRBJ2-3; 8 nucleotides match TRBD2. CDR3 length: 18 residues. Germline values: CDR1 ENHRY, CDR2 SYGVKD. The junction had 8 bases not matched to a gene; V was cut back by 0 bases and J by 0 bases. This CDR3 reads CAISESKWASGSTDTQYF. Written as DNA, the CDR3 is TGTGCCATCAGTGAGTCAAAATGGGCTAGCGGGAGCACAGATACGCAGTATTTT.